The rows below give T cell receptor beta chains drawn from one sample of a study. TCRdb re-derived calls from the 5' RACE reads in MiXCR, one entry per CDR3 protein. The sample includes about 43,000 distinct CDR3 sequences, approximately 31% of them seen just once. What was sequenced was memory CD4+ T cells sorted from a lymph node. These receptors came from a female donor with breast cancer. Each CDR3 is given with its conserved first and last residue. Each record gives: clone size, V gene, D gene, J gene, CDR3 protein, CDR3 DNA. A D gene is named only where the DNA matches it firmly. Expanded clones are given a class, and other clones once, few, many or no size at all.

-	TRBV7-9	-	TRBJ2-1	CASTQVGGEYNEQFF	TGTGCCAGCACCCAAGTAGGGGGAGAGTACAATGAGCAGTTCTTC
-	TRBV6-5	-	TRBJ2-5	CASSWGEGGETQYF	TGTGCCAGCAGCTGGGGGGAAGGCGGTGAGACCCAGTACTTC
few	TRBV7-9	-	TRBJ2-2	CASSLISVGELFF	TGTGCCAGCAGCTTAATCTCAGTCGGGGAGCTGTTTTTT
-	TRBV7-9	-	TRBJ2-3	CASSPKDTQYF	TGTGCCAGCAGCCCGAAGGATACGCAGTATTTT
-	TRBV6-6	TRBD1	TRBJ1-2	CASNAQGDYGYTF	TGTGCCAGCAACGCCCAGGGGGACTATGGCTACACCTTC
many	TRBV5-1	TRBD2	TRBJ2-1	CASSLEASGRADEQFF	TGCGCCAGCAGCTTGGAGGCTAGCGGGAGGGCCGATGAGCAGTTCTTC
-	TRBV7-3	-	TRBJ2-5	CASSLSTLETQYF	TGTGCCAGCAGCTTATCGACGCTTGAGACCCAGTACTTC
-	TRBV11-1	-	TRBJ2-7	CASSDRTRGPADEQYF	TGTGCCAGCAGCGACCGTACAAGGGGCCCAGCGGACGAGCAGTACTTC
many	TRBV5-1	TRBD1	TRBJ2-7	CASSGSRDRPSYEQYF	TGCGCCAGCAGCGGATCCCGGGACAGACCTTCCTACGAGCAGTACTTC
many	TRBV20-1	-	TRBJ2-5	CSPTDGTQYF	TGCAGCCCAACTGATGGGACCCAGTACTTC
few	TRBV6-5	-	TRBJ1-1	CASSYSTGLIMNTEAFF	TGTGCCAGCAGTTACTCGACGGGGCTGATCATGAACACTGAAGCTTTCTTT
-	TRBV5-1	TRBD1	TRBJ2-2	CASAGDSSTGELFF	TGCGCCAGCGCCGGGGACAGCTCCACCGGGGAGCTGTTTTTT
few	TRBV7-3	TRBD2	TRBJ2-1	CASSPQLAGVNEQFF	TGTGCCAGCAGCCCGCAACTAGCGGGAGTAAATGAGCAGTTCTTC
once	TRBV9	-	TRBJ2-7	CTSSVRDNSYEQYF	TGTACCAGCAGCGTAAGGGACAACTCCTACGAGCAGTACTTC
many	TRBV5-1	-	TRBJ2-1	CASSLPRQANRSSYNEQFF	TGCGCCAGCAGCTTGCCCAGACAGGCAAATCGAAGCTCCTACAATGAGCAGTTCTTC
few	TRBV20-1	-	TRBJ1-2	CSARVPIRQVDGYTF	TGCAGTGCTAGAGTTCCCATTCGACAGGTTGATGGCTACACCTTC
-	TRBV5-4	-	TRBJ2-7	CASSSGPLEGTYEQYF	TGTGCCAGCAGCTCTGGACCTCTAGAGGGTACCTACGAGCAGTACTTC
few	TRBV29-1	-	TRBJ1-1	CSVVVQGNTEAFF	TGCAGCGTTGTGGTGCAGGGGAACACTGAAGCTTTCTTT
-	TRBV3-1	TRBD1	TRBJ2-7	CASSRTRDSDYEQYF	TGTGCCAGCAGCAGAACCCGGGACAGCGATTACGAGCAGTACTTC
-	TRBV4-3	-	TRBJ2-5	CASSQDRSQETQYF	TGCGCCAGCAGCCAAGATCGCAGCCAAGAGACCCAGTACTTC
-	TRBV5-1	-	TRBJ1-1	CASSKTGNTEAFF	TGCGCCAGCAGCAAGACAGGGAACACTGAAGCTTTCTTT
-	TRBV5-1	TRBD2	TRBJ2-7	CASSGFGLDHEQYF	TGCGCCAGCAGCGGATTCGGACTAGACCACGAGCAGTACTTC
-	TRBV20-1	-	TRBJ1-1	CSARDSGKRTEAFF	TGCAGTGCTAGAGATTCGGGGAAGAGGACTGAAGCTTTCTTT
-	TRBV3-1	-	TRBJ1-4	CASSQVGRNEKLFF	TGTGCCAGCAGCCAAGTAGGTCGAAATGAAAAACTGTTTTTT
few	TRBV3-1	-	TRBJ2-3	CASSQQHTDTQYF	TGTGCCAGCAGCCAGCAACACACAGATACGCAGTATTTT
many	TRBV6-2/TRBV6-3	-	TRBJ1-2	CASSYYGRSSGYTF	TGTGCCAGCAGTTACTACGGGCGGTCGTCGGGCTACACCTTC
once	TRBV10-1	TRBD2	TRBJ2-2	CASSPGLAGANTGEPFF	TGCGCCAGCAGCCCGGGACTAGCGGGAGCGAACACCGGGGAGCCGTTTTTT
few	TRBV20-1	-	TRBJ1-1	CSGDQALF	TGCAGTGGTGATCAGGCTCTCTTT